This entry features one T cell receptor beta chain sequence. Its antigen remains unidentified. This sample is part of a study of beta chain features in type 1 diabetes. Background on the study: When patients were set against healthy donors, age, gender and cell yields were similar. Study outcomes and limitations: PCR might favor shorter templates, but any such skew would affect patients and controls equally. Significant though moderate, a shortening of TCRB CDR3s appeared in all four CD4+ subsets of Type 1 diabetes patients.

This CDR3 has 12 residues. Trimming cost V 2 bases and J 10 bases, with 12 bases left between them. In germline, CDR1 is GTSNPN, CDR2 SVGIG (reference sequence). The sequenced template was cDNA made from the entire isolated RNA. Using immunoSEQ multiplex PCR, the repertoire was profiled, and TCRdb retains in-frame clones only, with some absent. The sample contains 200,000 to 300,000 clones, about 71% of which appear only once. Sequenced sample: naive CD4+ T cells from blood. The chain employs TRBV30 and TRBJ2-1; D unclear. The TCR originated in a man aged 25 to 40 in good health. CDR3: CAWSIHLKEQFF. The CDR3, as DNA: TGTGCCTGGAGTATTCACCTTAAAGAGCAGTTCTTC.